The 6 T cell receptor beta chains presented below share a single source sample, sequenced in a study of cytomegalovirus exposure and HLA in healthy donors. The PCR employed 60 Vbeta primers together with 13 Jbeta primers. Assay: immunoSEQ multiplex PCR; the TCRdb copy retains only in-frame clones and omits some. The top ten hold 1.5% of the sample, which has approximately 150,000 clones, 78% seen once. The sample consisted of PBMCs. These receptors all stem from a woman aged 18 to 35 in good health and CMV-seronegative.

J is TRBJ1-2 and V is TRBV2, with TRBD1 as a possible D gene (6 bases). This CDR3 has 13 amino acids. Germline V CDR1 and CDR2: SNHLY, FYNNEI. V lost 6 bases and J lost 4, with 12 bases in between. CDR3 DNA: TGTGCCAGCAGCACAGGGCCGACCTATGGCTACACCTTC. Translated: CASSTGPTYGYTF.

CDR3 loop: CASRTRDRSYNEQFF. The CDR3 bases are TGTGCCAGCAGGACCCGGGACAGGTCCTACAATGAGCAGTTCTTC. The chain is built from TRBV27 and TRBJ2-1; the match to TRBD1 covers 8 bases. V trimming: 6 bases; J trimming: 1 base; junction bases outside the gene matches: 5. There are 15 residues in the CDR3. The germline CDR1 and CDR2 sequences are MNHEY and SMNVEV (reference sequence).

The chain couples TRBV4-2 to TRBJ2-5, with 7 nucleotides matching TRBD2. The CDR3 spans 14 residues. J was trimmed by 2 bases and V by 2 bases; bases with no gene match: 2. Looked up from germline, CDR1 is LGHNA and CDR2 is YNFKEQ. The CDR3, as DNA: TGTGCCAGCAGCCAATGGGAGGGGCAAGAGACCCAGTACTTC. Translation gives CASSQWEGQETQYF.

Comment on this clone: The sample carries other DNA sequences with the same CDR3. CDR3: CASSIGGNNEQFF. DNA for the CDR3: TGTGCCAGTAGTATTGGCGGGAACAATGAGCAGTTCTTC. The chain uses TRBV19 and TRBJ2-1; the D gene is possibly TRBD2 (6 bases). Looked up from germline, CDR1 is LNHDA and CDR2 is SQIVND (reference sequence). The CDR3 runs 13 residues. Trimming pared 3 bases from V and 5 bases from J, leaving 8 bases between. Full variable domain (outside the CDR3, taken from reference TRBV19 and TRBJ2-1): DGGITQSPKYLFRKEGQNVTLSCEQNLNHDAMYWYRQDPGQGLRLIYYSQIVNDFQKGDIAEGYSVSREKKESFPLTVTSAQKNPTAFYLCASSIGGNNEQFFGPGTRLTVL.

The chain combines TRBV5-8 with TRBJ1-1; tentatively, D is TRBD1 (5 bases). Germline CDR1 is SGHTS and CDR2 is YDEGEE. CDR3 length: 13 amino acids. Trimming pared 2 bases from V and 5 bases from J, leaving 10 bases between. In nucleotides, the CDR3 is TGTGCCAGCAGCTTAAGGCCAGGGACTGAAGCTTTCTTT. Residues: CASSLRPGTEAFF.

The chain recombines TRBV5-4 with TRBJ1-4, with TRBD1 as a possible D gene (5 bases). Germline CDR1 is SGHNT and CDR2 is YYREEE (reference sequence). The germline V and J ends were trimmed by 2 bases and 3 bases, with 11 bases remaining between them. The CDR3 is made up of 15 amino acids. CDR3 DNA: TGTGCCAGCAGCTTCGCGGGGCTGGCTAATGAAAAACTGTTTTTT. It translates to CASSFAGLANEKLFF.